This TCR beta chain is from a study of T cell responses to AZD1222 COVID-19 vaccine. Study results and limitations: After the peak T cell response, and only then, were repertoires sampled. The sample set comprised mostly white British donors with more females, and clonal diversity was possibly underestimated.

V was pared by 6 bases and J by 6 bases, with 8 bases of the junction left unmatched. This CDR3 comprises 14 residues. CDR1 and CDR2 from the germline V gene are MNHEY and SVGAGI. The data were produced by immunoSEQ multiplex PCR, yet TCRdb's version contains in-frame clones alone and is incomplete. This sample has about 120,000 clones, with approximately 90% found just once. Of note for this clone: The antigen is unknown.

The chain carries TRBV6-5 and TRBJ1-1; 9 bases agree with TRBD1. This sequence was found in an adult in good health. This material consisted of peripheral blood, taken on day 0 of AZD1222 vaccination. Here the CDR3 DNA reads TGTGCCAGCAGATCGGGACAGGGCCTCTCTGAAGCTTTCTTT. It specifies CASRSGQGLSEAFF.